This record looks at one TCR beta chain sequence and its context. The data were obtained in a study of beta chain features in type 1 diabetes. All of the isolated RNA was reverse transcribed, so expressed TCRB transcripts were sequenced. Some clones are missing from TCRdb's copy, which holds only in-frame ones; the method was immunoSEQ multiplex PCR. The sample shows under 450,000 clones, about 15% of them seen only once. The germline gives CDR1 SGHRS, CDR2 YFSETQ. The CDR3 is made up of 14 amino acids. V shed 0 bases and J 4 bases; nucleotides not matched to a gene: 2. The source of this sequence is a woman under 30 in good health. The chain links TRBV5-1 to TRBJ2-7; 9 nucleotides line up with TRBD1. Source material: naive CD4+ T cells from blood. The DNA for the CDR3 is TGCGCCAGCAGCTTGGGGGACAGGGCATACGAGCAGTACTTC. Translated, it gives CASSLGDRAYEQYF.